These 23 T cell receptor beta chains were sequenced from one sample in a study of CD8 T cells in ankylosing spondylitis. Broader study findings: The study identified a TCR beta motif of under ten highly homologous variants that appeared characteristic of ankylosing spondylitis blood.

TCRdb itself ran the 5' RACE reads through MiXCR, one entry per CDR3 protein. The table shows around 770,000 distinct CDR3 sequences, with roughly 19% occurring only once. These receptors are not linked to any known antigen. The sequenced material came from blood, either unsorted or a sorted T cell fraction (not recorded which). These receptors were obtained from a male donor with ankylosing spondylitis.

This chain uses TRBV7-7 with TRBJ2-2; a possible D gene is TRBD2 (6 bases). The V and J ends lost 5 bases and 5 bases respectively, with 15 bases between them. There are 15 residues in the CDR3. Germline CDR1 reads SSHAT; CDR2 reads FNYEAQ (reference sequence). The CDR3: CASSLGSAGTGELFF. The DNA of the CDR3 is TGTGCCAGCAGCCTAGGGAGCGCGGGGACCGGGGAGCTGTTTTTT.

This clonotype was picked up a small number of times. The V gene is TRBV5-1, the J gene TRBJ1-1; a weak D match, TRBD1 (5 bases). Germline loops: CDR1 SGHRS, CDR2 YFSETQ. V shed 0 bases and J shed 2 bases, with 11 bases lying between them. The CDR3 extends over 15 amino acids. CDR3 loop: CASSLEGRDNTEAFF. CDR3 in DNA: TGCGCCAGCAGCTTGGAGGGGAGGGATAACACTGAAGCTTTCTTT.

The J gene is TRBJ2-7, the V gene TRBV10-3; D perhaps matches TRBD1 (6 bases). V was pared by 2 bases and J by 2 bases, with 10 bases between. The CDR3 totals 14 residues. Germline V CDR1 and CDR2: ENHRY, SYGVKD. The DNA for the CDR3 is TGTGCCATCAGTGAGGCAGGGGTCACCTACGAGCAGTACTTC. Residues: CAISEAGVTYEQYF.

V usage is TRBV3-1 and J usage is TRBJ1-1, with D perhaps matching TRBD1 (6 bases). Between the trimmed V and J ends, which lost 3 bases and 0 bases, there was a span of 17 bases. This CDR3 contains 17 residues. CDR1 is LGHDT and CDR2 is YNNKEL in the germline V gene (reference sequence). The CDR3 sequence: CASSQARQAFMNTEAFF. In nucleotides, the CDR3 is TGTGCCAGCAGCCAGGCCCGACAGGCCTTCATGAACACTGAAGCTTTCTTT.

This clonotype has more than one count but fewer than ten. The chain joins TRBV7-9 to TRBJ1-5; tentatively, D is TRBD1 (5 bases). This CDR3 spans 13 amino acids. From germline, CDR1 is SEHNR and CDR2 FQNEAQ (reference sequence). V lost 5 bases and J lost 4, with 9 bases in between. CDR3 loop: CASSEDRNQPQHF. The CDR3 bases are TGTGCCAGCAGCGAAGACAGAAATCAGCCCCAGCATTTT.

The chain carries TRBV27 and TRBJ1-2; maybe TRBD1 (6 bases). V was trimmed by 8 bases and J by 7 bases, leaving 20 bases between them. CDR1 is MNHEY and CDR2 is SMNVEV in the germline V gene (reference sequence). The CDR3 length is 14 residues. CDR3 loop: CASGTLNRALGYTF. CDR3 nucleotides: TGTGCCAGCGGGACTCTGAACAGGGCTCTTGGCTACACCTTC.

The rearrangement joins TRBV4-1 to TRBJ2-5; 8 nucleotides agree with TRBD2. CDR3 length: 15 amino acids. V lost 1 base to trimming and J lost 5 bases; unmatched junction nucleotides: 6. The germline V gene encodes CDR1 MGHRA and CDR2 YSYEKL. CDR3 bases: TGCGCCAGCAGCCAAGGACGGGAGGGCTGGGAGACCCAGTACTTC. Its protein is CASSQGREGWETQYF.

The J gene is TRBJ1-1, the V gene TRBV4-1; D is undetermined. The CDR3 runs 14 residues. V lost 2 bases to trimming and J lost 5 bases, with 12 bases between them. Germline V lookup: CDR1 MGHRA, CDR2 YSYEKL. The CDR3 spells CASSQRTLGTEAFF. CDR3 DNA sequence: TGCGCCAGCAGCCAACGGACCCTGGGGACTGAAGCTTTCTTT.

This clonotype was seen a few times. The chain couples TRBV29-1 to TRBJ2-3; 7 bases line up with TRBD2. Germline trimming cut 3 bases from V and 2 bases from J; bases unmatched to any gene: 5. Germline V gene data show CDR1 as SQVTM and CDR2 as ANQGSEA. The CDR3 covers 14 residues. CDR3 coding DNA: TGCAGCGTTGATTCCGGGACTAACACAGATACGCAGTATTTT. The encoded protein is CSVDSGTNTDTQYF.

This clonotype appeared a few times. The chain couples TRBV10-3 to TRBJ1-6; D unresolved. The CDR3 runs to 14 residues. V lost 3 bases and J 5 bases, leaving 8 bases between the germline ends. In germline, CDR1 is ENHRY, CDR2 SYGVKD. The DNA for the CDR3 is TGTGCCATCAGTGACCGGCAGAATAATTCACCCCTCCACTTT. Its protein product is CAISDRQNNSPLHF.

This clonotype was seen at least ten times. CDR3 in DNA: TGTGCCAGCAGTCAACTAGCGGGAGGCTACGAGCAGTACTTC. This codes for CASSQLAGGYEQYF. The chain carries TRBV3-1 and TRBJ2-7, with TRBD2 identical over 12 bases. The length of the CDR3 is 14 residues. CDR1 is LGHDT, CDR2 YNNKEL, per germline (reference sequence). V lost 6 bases and J lost 3; bases outside the gene matches: 3.

The chain joins TRBV28 to TRBJ2-7; TRBD1 matches at 8 bases. The V segment lost 2 bases and the J segment 0 bases; nucleotides outside the gene matches: 3. CDR1 is MDHEN and CDR2 is SYDVKM in the germline V gene. This CDR3 contains 15 residues. For the CDR3, the DNA is TGTGCCAGCAGTTTAGGGGACAGGAGCTCCTACGAGCAGTACTTC. It yields the protein CASSLGDRSSYEQYF.

The chain uses TRBV2 and TRBJ2-7; a weak D match, TRBD1 (6 bases). The germline V gene has CDR1 SNHLY and CDR2 FYNNEI. The ends were cut back, 8 bases at V and 3 bases at J, with 17 bases in the middle. This CDR3 contains 14 residues. The CDR3, as DNA: TGTGCCAGCGGCGGACAGCCGTCCGACTACGAGCAGTACTTC. Translating gives CASGGQPSDYEQYF.

This clonotype was detected many times. The gene calls are TRBV29-1 and TRBJ2-2; D is undetermined. Germline V lookup: CDR1 SQVTM, CDR2 ANQGSEA. V shed 6 bases and J shed 1 base, with 12 bases lying between them. The CDR3 spans 14 residues. The CDR3 protein is CSVAGHGNTGELFF. The CDR3 region has the DNA TGCAGCGTAGCCGGTCATGGGAACACCGGGGAGCTGTTTTTT.

The rearrangement joins TRBV7-2 to TRBJ2-2; the match to TRBD2 covers 8 bases. Germline V gene lookup returns CDR1 SGHTA and CDR2 FQGNSA. The CDR3 totals 15 residues. The ends lost 7 bases at V and 3 bases at J; junction bases unmatched: 7. CDR3: CASTPGTRDTGELFF. Here the CDR3 DNA reads TGTGCCAGCACCCCCGGGACTAGAGACACCGGGGAGCTGTTTTTT.

There are a few counts of this clonotype. The chain carries TRBV11-2 and TRBJ2-7, with a possible D match to TRBD2 (5 bases). Germline CDR1 is SGHAT and CDR2 is FQNNGV. V was shortened by 3 bases and J by 3 bases, with 21 bases between the two germline ends. The CDR3 contains 17 residues. The DNA for the CDR3 is TGTGCCAGCAGCTTCTCTCTTTTGCTCCTGGCGGGCTACGAGCAGTACTTC. It specifies CASSFSLLLLAGYEQYF.

This chain links TRBV3-1 with TRBJ2-3; 8 bases map to TRBD2. The V gene's germline CDR1 is LGHDT and CDR2 YNNKEL (reference sequence). This CDR3 is built from 14 residues. Trimming at V came to 4 bases and at J to 4 bases, leaving 4 bases not matched to a gene. DNA of the CDR3: TGTGCCAGCAGCCTGATGCGGGAGGCAGATACGCAGTATTTT. It translates to CASSLMREADTQYF.

In its sample, this clonotype was seen a few times. The J gene is TRBJ2-2, the V gene TRBV9; weak D call: TRBD1 (6 bases). Trimming took 0 bases from V and 1 from J, leaving 7 bases between them. The CDR3 has 15 residues. Germline CDR1 and CDR2: SGDLS and YYNGEE. Here the CDR3 DNA reads TGTGCCAGCAGCGTAGGGGGACAGAACACCGGGGAGCTGTTTTTT. Translation: CASSVGGQNTGELFF.

This sequence joins TRBV5-1 and TRBJ2-2; D is ambiguous. The CDR3 contains 14 residues. From germline, CDR1 is SGHRS and CDR2 YFSETQ. The V end lost 6 bases, the J end lost 0 bases, and 9 bases lay between the germline ends. The CDR3 DNA is TGCGCCAGCATTGTTTCCGCGAACACCGGGGAGCTGTTTTTT. It specifies CASIVSANTGELFF.

This clonotype was recorded once. V gene TRBV11-3 combines with J gene TRBJ2-7; tentatively, D is TRBD1 or TRBD2 (5 bases each). CDR3 size: 13 residues. V dropped 7 bases and J dropped 6 bases, with 16 bases sitting between them. CDR1 is SGHNT, CDR2 YENEEA, per germline. CDR3 loop: CASNPGTDAEQYF. The CDR3 DNA is TGTGCCAGCAACCCCGGGACCGACGCCGAGCAGTACTTC.

In this sample, this clonotype turned up a few times. The chain uses TRBV3-1 and TRBJ1-3, with TRBD1 matching over 8 bases. CDR1 LGHDT and CDR2 YNNKEL come from the germline V gene (reference sequence). Trimming took 4 bases from V and 1 from J; bases not matched to a gene: 3. The CDR3 contains 15 residues. DNA of the CDR3: TGTGCCAGCAGCCGGGGACAGGCATCTGGAAACACCATATATTTT. This translates into CASSRGQASGNTIYF.

This clonotype was found a few times. V gene TRBV20-1 combines with J gene TRBJ1-1, with D tentatively TRBD1 (6 bases). V was cut by 1 base and J by 0 bases, with 15 bases left in between. This CDR3 has 16 residues. The germline CDR1 and CDR2 sequences are DFQATT and SNEGSKA (reference sequence). CDR3 bases: TGCAGTGCTAGAGTCGCAAGGGGGATAATGAACACTGAAGCTTTCTTT. This sequence encodes CSARVARGIMNTEAFF.

V is TRBV5-4 and J is TRBJ2-6, with 9 nucleotides matching TRBD1. Germline V gene lookup returns CDR1 SGHNT and CDR2 YYREEE (reference sequence). This CDR3 is built from 20 residues. The junction had 13 bases not matched to a gene; V was cut back by 3 bases and J by 0 bases. CDR3 DNA sequence: TGTGCCAGCAGCTCTAGGCCTTTTACAGGGGGCGTCTCTGGGGCCAACGTCCTGACTTTC. Its translation: CASSSRPFTGGVSGANVLTF.